This passage covers 26 T cell receptor beta chains from one sample sequenced in a study of beta chain features in type 1 diabetes. Study findings and constraints: In every one of the four CD4+ subsets, TCRB CDR3s were moderately but significantly shorter in Type 1 diabetes patients.

The whole isolated RNA underwent reverse transcription, so sequencing captured expressed TCRB transcripts. Sequencing used immunoSEQ multiplex PCR; TCRdb keeps in-frame clones, though not all of them. The sample carries a few hundred thousand clones, around 13% recorded once. These receptors are not linked to any known antigen. The sequencing input was naive CD4+ T cells from blood. The receptors derive from a man aged 25 to 40 with type 1 diabetes.

The chain combines TRBV30 with TRBJ1-1; possible D gene TRBD1, 5 bases. The CDR3 has 11 amino acids. Trimming took 3 bases from V and 7 from J, leaving 9 bases between them. In germline, CDR1 is GTSNPN, CDR2 SVGIG (reference sequence). The CDR3 loop reads CAWRTDSEAFF. The DNA for the CDR3 is TGTGCCTGGAGAACAGACAGTGAAGCTTTCTTT.

V and J are TRBV29-1 and TRBJ1-2; D is unclear. The ends were cut back, 3 bases at V and 4 bases at J, with 9 bases in the middle. The length of the CDR3 is 12 residues. Germline loops: CDR1 SQVTM, CDR2 ANQGSEA. In DNA, the CDR3 is TGCAGCGTTGAGGCCCGGGGCTATGGCTACACCTTC. The encoded protein is CSVEARGYGYTF. The variable domain in full, completed from reference TRBV29-1 and TRBJ1-2, reads SAVISQKPSRDICQRGTSLTIQCQVDSQVTMMFWYRQQPGQSLTLIATANQGSEATYESGFVIDKFPISRPNLTFSTLTVSNMSPEDSSIYLCSVEARGYGYTFGSGTRLTVV.

This chain connects TRBV18 to TRBJ2-7; D gene ambiguous. Between the trimmed V and J ends, which lost 3 bases and 8 bases, there was a span of 17 bases. Germline V lookup: CDR1 KGHSH, CDR2 LQKENI. This CDR3 has 14 amino acids. The CDR3 coding sequence is TGTGCCAGCTCACCGGTTCCGGAGAGTGCGAAGCAGTACTTC. It specifies CASSPVPESAKQYF.

V and J are TRBV7-9 and TRBJ2-7, with TRBD2 as a possible D gene (5 bases). This CDR3 region has 15 residues. Germline CDR1 reads SEHNR; CDR2 reads FQNEAQ (reference sequence). Trimming shortened V by 1 base and J by 3 bases, and 13 bases separated the two germline ends. CDR3 protein: CASSLDSGSLYEQYF. CDR3 nucleotides: TGTGCCAGCAGCTTAGATTCGGGATCGCTCTACGAGCAGTACTTC.

V and J are TRBV5-4 and TRBJ1-6; 9 bases agree with TRBD1. The CDR3 is 14 amino acids. J lost 5 bases, V lost 5 bases, and 2 bases had no gene match. The germline gives CDR1 SGHNT, CDR2 YYREEE (reference sequence). This CDR3 reads CASSRQGDNSPLHF. The CDR3 DNA reads TGTGCCAGCAGTCGACAGGGGGATAATTCACCCCTCCACTTT.

This clone was seen a few times. The V call is TRBV7-9, the J call TRBJ2-2; 10 bases align to TRBD2. After removal of 6 bases from V and 6 bases from J, the junction contained 10 bases not matched to a gene. The CDR3 covers 16 residues. Germline V lookup: CDR1 SEHNR, CDR2 FQNEAQ (reference sequence). The CDR3 DNA reads as TGTGCCAGCAGTTCCGAGATGCTAGCGGGAGCCGGGGAGCTGTTTTTT. Translating it yields CASSSEMLAGAGELFF.

The J gene is TRBJ2-1, the V gene TRBV19; no definite D call. The ends were cut back, 5 bases at V and 6 bases at J, with 23 bases in the middle. Germline V gives CDR1 LNHDA, CDR2 SQIVND (reference sequence). The CDR3 extends over 17 amino acids. The CDR3 here is CASSALYRRRPLNEQFF. The DNA for the CDR3 is TGTGCCAGTAGTGCCCTTTATAGGCGGCGCCCTCTCAATGAGCAGTTCTTC.

V is TRBV18 and J is TRBJ2-5, with D possibly being TRBD2 (6 bases). The V and J ends lost 1 base and 5 bases respectively, with 17 bases between them. This CDR3 spans 16 amino acids. Per germline, CDR1 KGHSH and CDR2 LQKENI. CDR3 coding DNA: TGTGCCAGCTCACCACGTCTGGATCCTGGGGGGGAGACCCAGTACTTC. This gives the protein CASSPRLDPGGETQYF.

This clone has just a few counts. The rearrangement joins TRBV6-6 to TRBJ2-7, with 7 positions matching TRBD2. V lost 11 bases to trimming and J lost 7 bases; unmatched junction nucleotides: 17. This CDR3 region has 14 residues. The germline gives CDR1 MNHNY, CDR2 SVGAGI (reference sequence). CDR3 DNA: TGTGCCGTTCGGGGGGAATCGTACTACGCGGAGCAGTACTTC. It translates to CAVRGESYYAEQYF.

This clone was found a few times. This chain connects TRBV7-2 to TRBJ2-3; TRBD2 agrees at 8 bases. V gave up 0 bases and J gave up 5 bases; unmatched junction bases: 7. Germline assignment: CDR1 SGHTA and CDR2 FQGNSA. The CDR3 has 16 residues. Here the CDR3 DNA reads TGTGCCAGCAGCTTAGCGTCGGGAGGGGGACAAGATACGCAGTATTTT. It is translated as CASSLASGGGQDTQYF.

V is TRBV11-2 and J is TRBJ1-2; 10 positions match TRBD1. This CDR3 is built from 15 residues. V lost 1 base and J lost 5; bases outside the gene matches: 4. Germline V gene data show CDR1 as SGHAT and CDR2 as FQNNGV. This chain's CDR3 is CASSLGQGARYGYTF. The CDR3 bases are TGTGCCAGCAGCTTAGGACAGGGGGCGCGGTATGGCTACACCTTC. Variable domain in full (rest from reference TRBV11-2 and TRBJ1-2): EAGVAQSPRYKIIEKRQSVAFWCNPISGHATLYWYQQILGQGPKLLIQFQNNGVVDDSQLPKDRFSAERLKGVDSTLKIQPAKLEDSAVYLCASSLGQGARYGYTFGSGTRLTVV.

The genes are TRBV7-2 and TRBJ1-1; unclear D gene. The V end lost 5 bases, the J end lost 7 bases, and 14 bases lay between the germline ends. This CDR3 spans 13 amino acids. In germline, CDR1 is SGHTA, CDR2 FQGNSA. Here the CDR3 reads CASSPRVEYEAFF. The CDR3 region has the DNA TGTGCCAGCAGCCCCCGAGTTGAGTATGAAGCTTTCTTT.

The chain combines TRBV7-6 with TRBJ2-1; 8 nucleotides align to TRBD1. The germline gives CDR1 SGHVS, CDR2 FNYEAQ. The junction had 11 bases not matched to a gene; V was cut back by 5 bases and J by 5 bases. This CDR3 has 16 residues. The CDR3 protein is CASSPPTGGLHNEQFF. The DNA for the CDR3 is TGTGCCAGCAGCCCTCCCACAGGGGGTCTTCACAATGAGCAGTTCTTC.

In its sample, this clone was seen a few times. The chain is built from TRBV9 and TRBJ1-1; 7 bases agree with TRBD1. Germline values: CDR1 SGDLS, CDR2 YYNGEE. J gave up 10 bases and V 0 bases, and 6 bases lay outside the gene matches. The CDR3 extends over 13 amino acids. The DNA for the CDR3 is TGTGCCAGCAGCGTAGGGACAGGAACGGGAGCTTTCTTT. As protein: CASSVGTGTGAFF.

V usage is TRBV4-1 and J usage is TRBJ1-1; 7 nucleotides match TRBD1. J gave up 7 bases and V 0 bases, and 2 bases lay outside the gene matches. The CDR3 has 13 amino acids. CDR1 is MGHRA, CDR2 YSYEKL, per germline. The chain's CDR3 is CASSQDRGYEAFF. DNA of the CDR3: TGCGCCAGCAGCCAAGACAGGGGGTATGAAGCTTTCTTT.

The chain has TRBV5-1 and TRBJ2-6; no clear D gene. The V gene's germline CDR1 is SGHRS and CDR2 YFSETQ. The CDR3 has 15 amino acids. V lost 4 bases, J lost 0 bases, and 8 bases lay in between. The CDR3 nucleotides are TGCGCCAGCAGCAACGCAGTCTCTGGGGCCAACGTCCTGACTTTC. Translated, it gives CASSNAVSGANVLTF.

This clone was picked up a small number of times. J is TRBJ2-7 and V is TRBV6-5, with a weak D call TRBD2 (6 bases). Trimming took off 0 bases at V and 4 bases at J, with 13 bases between the two ends. Germline lookup yields CDR1 MNHEY and CDR2 SVGAGI. The CDR3 loop spans 15 amino acids. The CDR3 DNA sequence: TGTGCCAGCAGTTACTCGGGGGGAGGCCCTTACGAGCAGTACTTC. Translation: CASSYSGGGPYEQYF.

This chain uses TRBV7-9 with TRBJ1-3, with 7 bases matching TRBD1. The CDR3 is made up of 15 amino acids. Germline V gene data show CDR1 as SEHNR and CDR2 as FQNEAQ (reference sequence). The V segment lost 5 bases and the J segment 2 bases; nucleotides outside the gene matches: 6. CDR3 region: CASSPTGTAGNTIYF. The DNA of the CDR3 is TGTGCCAGCAGCCCCACGGGGACAGCTGGAAACACCATATATTTT.

The rearrangement joins TRBV7-9 to TRBJ2-2, with TRBD1 matching 12 bases. V shed 5 bases and J 4 bases; nucleotides not matched to a gene: 8. Per the germline V gene, CDR1 is SEHNR and CDR2 is FQNEAQ (reference sequence). CDR3 length equals 17 residues. CDR3 sequence: CASSNNRDRGLTGELFF. As DNA, the CDR3 is TGTGCCAGCAGCAACAACCGGGACAGGGGGCTCACCGGGGAGCTGTTTTTT. Together with reference TRBV7-9 and TRBJ2-2, the CDR3 gives the full variable domain: DTGVSQNPRHKITKRGQNVTFRCDPISEHNRLYWYRQTLGQGPEFLTYFQNEAQLEKSRLLSDRFSAERPKGSFSTLEIQRTEQGDSAMYLCASSNNRDRGLTGELFFGEGSRLTVL.

The chain has TRBV7-9 and TRBJ2-3, with 9 bases lining up with TRBD1. CDR3 size: 13 residues. Germline V CDR1 and CDR2: SEHNR, FQNEAQ (reference sequence). Trimming at V came to 11 bases and at J to 2 bases, leaving 5 bases not matched to a gene. In nucleotides, the CDR3 is TGTGCCGCCACAGGGGGCATCACAGATACGCAGTATTTT. Translation gives CAATGGITDTQYF.

This chain connects TRBV18 to TRBJ2-7, with TRBD2 matching 9 bases. After removal of 0 bases from V and 6 bases from J, the junction contained 15 bases not matched to a gene. CDR1 and CDR2 from the germline V gene are KGHSH and LQKENI. The CDR3 sequence is 18 residues long. CDR3 in DNA: TGTGCCAGCTCACCACCTGTTCCTGGCGGGAGGGCCCAGTTCGAGCAGTACTTC. As protein: CASSPPVPGGRAQFEQYF.

This clone turned up a few times. The CDR3 region has the DNA TGTGCCTGGAGACTTGAGGAGACCCAGTACTTC. This codes for CAWRLEETQYF. V usage is TRBV30 and J usage is TRBJ2-5, with D unclear. Trimming removed 3 bases from V and 5 bases from J, with 7 bases in between. Germline V gene data show CDR1 as GTSNPN and CDR2 as SVGIG (reference sequence). This CDR3 has 11 residues.

The chain uses TRBV25-1 and TRBJ2-5, with D perhaps TRBD2 (5 bases). The ends were cut back, 8 bases at V and 3 bases at J, with 16 bases in the middle. CDR3 length equals 14 residues. Looked up from germline, CDR1 is MGHDK and CDR2 is SYGVNS. CDR3 DNA sequence: TGTGCCAGCGCTAGCAGCGGCGAGGAAGAGACCCAGTACTTC. It encodes CASASSGEEETQYF. The full variable domain, completed using reference TRBV25-1 and TRBJ2-5, is EADIYQTPRYLVIGTGKKITLECSQTMGHDKMYWYQQDPGMELHLIHYSYGVNSTEKGDLSSESTVSRIRTEHFPLTLESARPSHTSQYLCASASSGEEETQYFGPGTRLLVL.

This clone has only a few counts. The rearrangement uses TRBV29-1 and TRBJ2-7; 7 bases agree with TRBD1. The J segment lost 6 bases and the V segment lost 3 bases, leaving 8 bases of the junction unmatched. The germline V gene encodes CDR1 SQVTM and CDR2 ANQGSEA. The CDR3 is made up of 13 amino acids. CDR3 sequence (DNA): TGCAGCGTTGATAAGCTGGCAGGGGGCGAGCAGTACTTC. Translated: CSVDKLAGGEQYF.

This clone occurred a few times. This chain uses TRBV19 with TRBJ2-7; the match to TRBD1 covers 7 bases. The CDR3 runs 14 residues. Per the germline V gene, CDR1 is LNHDA and CDR2 is SQIVND (reference sequence). The junction had 10 bases not matched to a gene; V was cut back by 5 bases and J by 6 bases. This CDR3 is CASSSATGVAEQYF. CDR3 coding DNA: TGTGCCAGTAGTTCCGCCACAGGGGTGGCCGAGCAGTACTTC.

This clone was counted only a few times. The CDR3 region is CASSGGDATDTQYF. The CDR3 region has the DNA TGTGCCAGCAGTGGGGGGGACGCCACAGATACGCAGTATTTT. The chain couples TRBV6-1 to TRBJ2-3, with D maybe TRBD2 (6 bases). The CDR3 spans 14 residues. Per the germline V gene, CDR1 is MNHNS and CDR2 is SASEGT. The germline V and J ends were trimmed by 4 bases and 2 bases, with 10 bases remaining between them.